A single sample is the source of the 3 T cell receptor beta chains below, sequenced in a study of T-cell reconstitution after alpha-beta-depleted transplantation in children. Preparation of the TCRbeta library involved a method that used unique molecular identifiers. TCRdb re-derived calls from the PCR reads in MiXCR, one entry per CDR3 protein. Of approximately 70,000 distinct CDR3 sequences listed, roughly 4.4% are singletons. The specimen was PBMCs, mostly from graft donor cells, collected 180 days after TCRalphabeta/CD19-depleted stem cell transplant. Receptor source: a boy under two years old who had a stem cell transplant for acute myeloid leukemia, so the T cells may come from the graft donor.

This clonotype occurred a few times. The J gene is TRBJ1-2, the V gene TRBV19; perhaps TRBD1 as D (5 bases). Per the germline V gene, CDR1 is LNHDA and CDR2 is SQIVND (reference sequence). V was trimmed by 10 bases and J by 5 bases, leaving 23 bases between them. The CDR3 covers 15 residues. CDR3 DNA sequence: TGTGCCACCACGCTGGCAGGGAAGAGTCGGTATGGCTACACCTTC. Amino acid sequence: CATTLAGKSRYGYTF.

This clonotype showed up many times. The chain joins TRBV5-1 to TRBJ2-7, with unresolved D. The V end lost 0 bases, the J end lost 3 bases, and 10 bases lay between the germline ends. This CDR3 is 14 amino acids long. In germline, CDR1 is SGHRS, CDR2 YFSETQ. This CDR3 is CASSLDPYDYEQYF. CDR3 nucleotide sequence: TGCGCCAGCAGCTTGGATCCGTACGACTACGAGCAGTACTTC.

The sample holds many counts of this clonotype. V usage is TRBV12-3 or TRBV12-4 and J usage is TRBJ1-2, with 7 bases aligning to TRBD1. Losses at the gene ends were 6 bases for V and 5 bases for J; bases not matched to a gene: 6. The CDR3 covers 13 residues. CDR3 sequence: CASSAGTAYGYTF. CDR3 nucleotides: TGTGCCAGCAGCGCCGGGACAGCTTATGGCTACACCTTC.